The entry that follows covers one T cell receptor (beta chain) sequence. Antigen unknown. The data were obtained in a study of graft-versus-host responses after intestinal transplantation. Whole-study findings and limits: Among circulating GvH clones, peak levels were associated with early post-transplant declines in HvG clones.

This CDR3 spans 12 amino acids. V was cut by 2 bases and J by 7 bases, with 8 bases left in between. CDR1 and CDR2 (germline): SGHAT, FQNNGV. The assay was immunoSEQ multiplex PCR, and TCRdb's table has in-frame clones only and misses some. Of 100,000 to 110,000 clones listed, about 90% are singletons. Source: unstimulated CD4+ T cells sorted from spleen or lymph node cells, taken before transplant. The genes are TRBV11-2 and TRBJ1-1, with D unclear. This clonotype originated in a human donor who was the organ donor for an intestinal transplant. The CDR3 is CASSLWSFEAFF. The CDR3 nucleotides are TGTGCCAGCAGCTTATGGAGTTTTGAAGCTTTCTTT.